Following are 10 T cell receptor beta chains from one sample sequenced in a study of radiotherapy plus CTLA-4 blockade in lung cancer. Repertoires were generated with immunoSEQ multiplex PCR, while TCRdb's copy carries only in-frame clones and drops some. The sample consists of approximately 95,000 clones, roughly four fifths of them appearing once. Sequenced material: peripheral blood, taken from a patient treated with radiotherapy plus ipilimumab. These receptor sequences come from a human donor with non-small cell lung cancer who had a partial response to radiotherapy plus ipilimumab.

The V gene is TRBV6-5, the J gene TRBJ2-2; TRBD2 is a possible D gene (5 bases). With 6 bases removed from V and 7 bases from J, the gap between germline ends came to 12 bases. The germline V gene encodes CDR1 MNHEY and CDR2 SVGAGI. The CDR3 extends over 13 amino acids. The CDR3 DNA reads as TGTGCCAGCAGAGGTCGGGGAATCGGGGAGCTGTTTTTT. It translates to CASRGRGIGELFF.

The chain employs TRBV18 and TRBJ1-1; D is unclear. From germline, CDR1 is KGHSH and CDR2 LQKENI. This CDR3 has 14 residues. Between the trimmed V and J ends, which lost 3 bases and 0 bases, there was a span of 8 bases. The CDR3 DNA is TGTGCCAGCTCACCCGACTCGATGAACACTGAAGCTTTCTTT. Its translation is CASSPDSMNTEAFF. The variable domain in full, with the rest retrieved from reference TRBV18 and TRBJ1-1, is NAGVMQNPRHLVRRRGQEARLRCSPMKGHSHVYWYRQLPEEGLKFMVYLQKENIIDESGMPKERFSAEFPKEGPSILRIQQVVRGDSAAYFCASSPDSMNTEAFFGQGTRLTVV.

This chain links TRBV10-2 with TRBJ2-1; TRBD2 agrees at 8 bases. The length of the CDR3 is 14 residues. Germline values: CDR1 WSHSY, CDR2 SAAADI. Germline trimming cut 3 bases from V and 4 bases from J; bases unmatched to any gene: 2. Written as DNA, the CDR3 is TGCGCCAGCAGTGAACTAGCGGCATACAATGAGCAGTTCTTC. The encoded protein is CASSELAAYNEQFF.

The rearrangement uses TRBV28 and TRBJ2-7; D call uncertain. This CDR3 spans 12 amino acids. Germline CDR1 is MDHEN and CDR2 is SYDVKM. Trimming stripped 7 bases from V and 1 base from J, with 8 bases between. The CDR3 DNA sequence: TGTGCCAGCATGATCGGTTCCTACGAGCAGTACTTC. Translated, it gives CASMIGSYEQYF.

A few counts support this clone. This chain links TRBV28 with TRBJ2-5; D may be TRBD2 (6 bases). V lost 7 bases, J lost 5 bases, and 20 bases lay in between. Germline CDR1 MDHEN, CDR2 SYDVKM. The CDR3 is made up of 15 amino acids. The CDR3 sequence: CASNAPPGAQETQYF. DNA of the CDR3: TGTGCCAGCAACGCTCCGCCGGGAGCCCAGGAGACCCAGTACTTC.

The J gene is TRBJ2-2, the V gene TRBV6-1; 7 bases are a match to TRBD1. The CDR3 consists of 13 residues. J gave up 5 bases and V 8 bases, and 5 bases lay outside the gene matches. Germline CDR1 MNHNS, CDR2 SASEGT. CDR3 sequence (DNA): TGTGCCAGCGTCACAGGGGTAACCGGGGAGCTGTTTTTT. Amino acids: CASVTGVTGELFF.

The CDR3 DNA reads as TGTGCCAGCAGCAAAACAGCGGGAGCTACCGCAGATACGCAGTATTTT. It specifies CASSKTAGATADTQYF. The V gene is TRBV11-2, the J gene TRBJ2-3; 8 bases map to TRBD2. Germline V lookup: CDR1 SGHAT, CDR2 FQNNGV. Trimming removed 5 bases from V and 4 bases from J; junction bases left unmatched: 11. The length of the CDR3 is 16 residues. The full variable domain, with the rest looked up from reference TRBV11-2 and TRBJ2-3, is EAGVAQSPRYKIIEKRQSVAFWCNPISGHATLYWYQQILGQGPKLLIQFQNNGVVDDSQLPKDRFSAERLKGVDSTLKIQPAKLEDSAVYLCASSKTAGATADTQYFGPGTRLTVL.

The chain combines TRBV4-1 with TRBJ1-3; D gene unclear. V lost 4 bases and J 4 bases, leaving 14 bases between the germline ends. This CDR3 has 15 residues. Germline loops: CDR1 MGHRA, CDR2 YSYEKL. As DNA, the CDR3 is TGCGCCAGCAGCCGATACACGGAGGGAGGAAACACCATATATTTT. Amino acid sequence: CASSRYTEGGNTIYF.

The sample holds one count of this clone. The chain uses TRBV5-1 and TRBJ2-3; TRBD2 matches 8 bases. Germline CDR1 reads SGHRS; CDR2 reads YFSETQ. V was pared by 4 bases and J by 4 bases, with 8 bases of the junction left unmatched. The CDR3 is 15 residues long. The CDR3 region is CASSPSGSWADTQYF. The DNA of the CDR3 is TGCGCCAGCAGCCCGAGCGGGAGTTGGGCAGATACGCAGTATTTT. Variable domain in full (rest from reference TRBV5-1 and TRBJ2-3): KAGVTQTPRYLIKTRGQQVTLSCSPISGHRSVSWYQQTPGQGLQFLFEYFSETQRNKGNFPGRFSGRQFSNSRSEMNVSTLELGDSALYLCASSPSGSWADTQYFGPGTRLTVL.

The rearrangement links TRBV19 to TRBJ1-1, with 9 bases lining up with TRBD1. Germline CDR1 LNHDA, CDR2 SQIVND (reference sequence). The trim removed 4 bases at V and 5 bases at J, leaving 11 bases unmatched. This CDR3 has 16 residues. CDR3 residues: CASSTNRDRARTEAFF. CDR3 coding DNA: TGTGCCAGTAGTACAAACCGGGACAGGGCGAGAACTGAAGCTTTCTTT.